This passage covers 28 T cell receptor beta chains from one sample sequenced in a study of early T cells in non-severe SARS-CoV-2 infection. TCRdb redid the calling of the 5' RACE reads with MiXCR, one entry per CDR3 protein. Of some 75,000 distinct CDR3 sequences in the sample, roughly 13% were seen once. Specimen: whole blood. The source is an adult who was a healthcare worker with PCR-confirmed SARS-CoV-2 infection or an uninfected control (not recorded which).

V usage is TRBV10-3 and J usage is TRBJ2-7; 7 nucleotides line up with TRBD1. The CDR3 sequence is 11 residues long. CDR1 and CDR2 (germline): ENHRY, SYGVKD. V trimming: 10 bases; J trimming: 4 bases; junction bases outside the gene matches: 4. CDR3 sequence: CANSGGYEQYF. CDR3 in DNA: TGTGCCAATTCAGGGGGTTACGAGCAGTACTTC.

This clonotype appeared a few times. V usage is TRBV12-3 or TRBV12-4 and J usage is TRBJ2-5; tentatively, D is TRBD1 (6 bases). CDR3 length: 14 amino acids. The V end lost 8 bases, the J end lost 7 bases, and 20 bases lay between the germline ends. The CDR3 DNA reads TGTGCCAGCGGGACCCGGACAGAAAGGGGGACCCAGTACTTC. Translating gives CASGTRTERGTQYF.

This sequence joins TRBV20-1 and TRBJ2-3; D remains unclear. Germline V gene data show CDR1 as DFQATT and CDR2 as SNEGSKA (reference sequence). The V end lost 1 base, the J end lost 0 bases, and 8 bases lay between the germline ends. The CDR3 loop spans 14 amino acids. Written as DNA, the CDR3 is TGCAGTGCTAGAGTGTCGACCAGCACAGATACGCAGTATTTT. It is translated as CSARVSTSTDTQYF.

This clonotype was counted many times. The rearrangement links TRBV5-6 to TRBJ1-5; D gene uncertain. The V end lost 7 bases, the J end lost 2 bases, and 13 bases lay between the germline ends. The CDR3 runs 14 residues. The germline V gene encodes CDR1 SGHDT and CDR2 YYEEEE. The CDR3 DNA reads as TGTGCCAGCCACACCGGCGTCGGCAATCAGCCCCAGCATTTT. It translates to CASHTGVGNQPQHF.

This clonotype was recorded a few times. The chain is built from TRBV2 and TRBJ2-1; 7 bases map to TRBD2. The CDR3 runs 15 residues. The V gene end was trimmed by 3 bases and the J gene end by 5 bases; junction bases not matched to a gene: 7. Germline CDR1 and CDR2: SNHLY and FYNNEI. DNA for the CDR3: TGTGCCAGCAGTGAGGGCGGGGGTGTCCACAATGAGCAGTTCTTC. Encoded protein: CASSEGGGVHNEQFF.

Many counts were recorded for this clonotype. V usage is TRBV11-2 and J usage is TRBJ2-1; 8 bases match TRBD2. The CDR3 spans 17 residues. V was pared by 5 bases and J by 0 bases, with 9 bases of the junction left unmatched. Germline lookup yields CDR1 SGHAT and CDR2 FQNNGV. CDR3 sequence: CASSPRSGTSSYNEQFF. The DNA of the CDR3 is TGTGCCAGCAGCCCCCGGTCCGGGACTAGCTCCTACAATGAGCAGTTCTTC.

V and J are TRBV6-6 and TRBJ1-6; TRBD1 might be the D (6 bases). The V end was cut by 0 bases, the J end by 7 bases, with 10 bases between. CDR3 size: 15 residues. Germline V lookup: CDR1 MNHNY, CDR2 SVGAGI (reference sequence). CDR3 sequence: CASSYSAGANSPLHF. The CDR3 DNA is TGTGCCAGCAGTTACTCGGCAGGGGCAAATTCACCCCTCCACTTT.

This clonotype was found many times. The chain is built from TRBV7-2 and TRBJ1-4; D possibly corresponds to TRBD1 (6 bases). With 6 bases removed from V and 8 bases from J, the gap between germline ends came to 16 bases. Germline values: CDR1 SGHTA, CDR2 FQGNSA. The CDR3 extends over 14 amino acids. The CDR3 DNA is TGTGCCAGCAGGGACCGGGCCAGGGGAGAAAAACTGTTTTTT. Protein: CASRDRARGEKLFF.

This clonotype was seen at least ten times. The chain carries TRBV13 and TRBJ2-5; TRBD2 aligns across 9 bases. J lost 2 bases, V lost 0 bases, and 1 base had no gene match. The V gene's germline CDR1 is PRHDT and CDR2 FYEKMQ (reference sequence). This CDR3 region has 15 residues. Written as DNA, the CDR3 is TGTGCCAGCAGCTTAGGGGCGGGGGGGCAAGAGACCCAGTACTTC. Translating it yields CASSLGAGGQETQYF.

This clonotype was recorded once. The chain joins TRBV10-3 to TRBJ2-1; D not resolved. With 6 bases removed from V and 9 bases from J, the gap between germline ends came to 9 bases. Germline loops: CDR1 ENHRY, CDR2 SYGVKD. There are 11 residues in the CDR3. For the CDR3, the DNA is TGTGCCATCAGGGGCTCGGTTGAGCAGTTCTTC. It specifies CAIRGSVEQFF.

This CDR3 reads CSAEGADTQYF. The CDR3 bases are TGCAGCGCCGAAGGTGCAGATACGCAGTATTTT. The V gene is TRBV29-1, the J gene TRBJ2-3; D gene ambiguous. Deletions cut 7 bases from V and 4 bases from J, with 9 bases between. Germline V gene lookup returns CDR1 SQVTM and CDR2 ANQGSEA. The CDR3 loop spans 11 amino acids.

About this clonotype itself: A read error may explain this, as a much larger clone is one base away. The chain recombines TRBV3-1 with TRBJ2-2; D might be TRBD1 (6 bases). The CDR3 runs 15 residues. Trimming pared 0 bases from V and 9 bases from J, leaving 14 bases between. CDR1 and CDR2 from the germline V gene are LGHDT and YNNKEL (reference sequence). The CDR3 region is CASSQEPGAARELFF. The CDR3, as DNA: TGTGCCAGCAGCCAAGAACCAGGGGCGGCCAGGGAGCTGTTTTTT.

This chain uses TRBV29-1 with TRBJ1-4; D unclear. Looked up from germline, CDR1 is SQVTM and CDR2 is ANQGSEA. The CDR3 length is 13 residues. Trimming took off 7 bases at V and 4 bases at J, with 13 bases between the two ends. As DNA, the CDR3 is TGCAGCGCTCGAGAAGGGAGTAATGAAAAACTGTTTTTT. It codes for CSAREGSNEKLFF.

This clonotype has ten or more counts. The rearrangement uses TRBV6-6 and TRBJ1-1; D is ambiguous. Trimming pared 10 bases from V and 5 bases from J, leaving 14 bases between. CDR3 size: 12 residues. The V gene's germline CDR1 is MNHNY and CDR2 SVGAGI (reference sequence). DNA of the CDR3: TGTGCCACCGCCCTCGGGGATACTGAAGCTTTCTTT. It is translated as CATALGDTEAFF.

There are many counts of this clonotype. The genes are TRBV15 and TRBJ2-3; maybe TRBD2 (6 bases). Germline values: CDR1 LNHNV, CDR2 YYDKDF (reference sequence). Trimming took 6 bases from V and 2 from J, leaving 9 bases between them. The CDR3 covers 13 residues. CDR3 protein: CATRRDFTDTQYF. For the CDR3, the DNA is TGTGCCACCAGGCGGGACTTCACAGATACGCAGTATTTT. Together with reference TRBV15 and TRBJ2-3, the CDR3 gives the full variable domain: DAMVIQNPRYQVTQFGKPVTLSCSQTLNHNVMYWYQQKSSQAPKLLFHYYDKDFNNEADTPDNFQSRRPNTSFCFLDIRSPGLGDTAMYLCATRRDFTDTQYFGPGTRLTVL.

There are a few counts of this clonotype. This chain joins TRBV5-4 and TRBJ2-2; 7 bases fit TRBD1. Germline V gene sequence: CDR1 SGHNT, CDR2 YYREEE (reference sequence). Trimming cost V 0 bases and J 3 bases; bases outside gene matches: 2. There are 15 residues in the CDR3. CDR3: CASSLEGGHTGELFF. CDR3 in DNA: TGTGCCAGCAGCTTGGAAGGGGGCCACACCGGGGAGCTGTTTTTT.

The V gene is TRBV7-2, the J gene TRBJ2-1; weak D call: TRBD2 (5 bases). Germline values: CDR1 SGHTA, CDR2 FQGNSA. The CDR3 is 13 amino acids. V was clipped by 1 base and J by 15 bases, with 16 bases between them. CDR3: CASSLVRARAPFF. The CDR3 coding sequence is TGTGCCAGCAGCTTAGTGAGGGCTAGGGCTCCGTTCTTC. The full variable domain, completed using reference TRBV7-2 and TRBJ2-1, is GAGVSQSPSNKVTEKGKDVELRCDPISGHTALYWYRQSLGQGLEFLIYFQGNSAPDKSGLPSDRFSAERTGGSVSTLTIQRTQQEDSAVYLCASSLVRARAPFFGPGTRLTVL.

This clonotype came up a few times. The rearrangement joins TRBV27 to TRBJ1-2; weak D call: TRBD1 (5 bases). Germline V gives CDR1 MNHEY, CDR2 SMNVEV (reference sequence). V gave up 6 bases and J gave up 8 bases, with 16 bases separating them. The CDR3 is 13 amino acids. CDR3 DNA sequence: TGTGCCAGCAGAGAGTCAGGGTCTAGGGGCTACACCTTC. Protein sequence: CASRESGSRGYTF.

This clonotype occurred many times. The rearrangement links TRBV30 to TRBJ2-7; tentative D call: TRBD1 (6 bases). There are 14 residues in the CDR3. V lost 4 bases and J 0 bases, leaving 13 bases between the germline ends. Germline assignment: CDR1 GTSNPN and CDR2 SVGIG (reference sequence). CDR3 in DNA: TGTGCCTGGAAGAGACAGGCTAGCTCCTACGAGCAGTACTTC. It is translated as CAWKRQASSYEQYF.

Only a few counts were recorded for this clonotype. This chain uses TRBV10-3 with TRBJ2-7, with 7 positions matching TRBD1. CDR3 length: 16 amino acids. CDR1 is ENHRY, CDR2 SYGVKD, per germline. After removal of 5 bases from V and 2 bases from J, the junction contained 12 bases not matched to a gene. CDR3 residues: CAISRLSGTVAYEQYF. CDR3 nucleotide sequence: TGTGCCATCAGTAGACTTTCCGGGACAGTAGCCTACGAGCAGTACTTC.

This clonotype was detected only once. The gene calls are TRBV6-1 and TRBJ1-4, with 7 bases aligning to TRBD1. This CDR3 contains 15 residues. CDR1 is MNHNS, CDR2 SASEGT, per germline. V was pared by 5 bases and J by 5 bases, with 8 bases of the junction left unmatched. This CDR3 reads CASSLSTGKNEKLFF. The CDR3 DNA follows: TGTGCCAGCAGTCTCTCGACAGGGAAAAATGAAAAACTGTTTTTT.

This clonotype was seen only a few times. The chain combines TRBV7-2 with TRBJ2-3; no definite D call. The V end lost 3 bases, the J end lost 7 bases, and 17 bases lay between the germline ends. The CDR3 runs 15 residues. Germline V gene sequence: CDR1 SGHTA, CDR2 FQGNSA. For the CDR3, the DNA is TGTGCCAGCAGCTTTTCCGTACAGAGCACTAATACGCAGTATTTT. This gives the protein CASSFSVQSTNTQYF. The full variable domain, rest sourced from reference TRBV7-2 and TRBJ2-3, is GAGVSQSPSNKVTEKGKDVELRCDPISGHTALYWYRQSLGQGLEFLIYFQGNSAPDKSGLPSDRFSAERTGGSVSTLTIQRTQQEDSAVYLCASSFSVQSTNTQYFGPGTRLTVL.

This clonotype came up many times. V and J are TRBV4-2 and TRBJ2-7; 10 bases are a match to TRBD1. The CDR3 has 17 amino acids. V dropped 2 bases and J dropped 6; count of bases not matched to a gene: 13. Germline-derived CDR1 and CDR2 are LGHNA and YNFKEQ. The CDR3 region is CASSQMGRGQGSREQYF. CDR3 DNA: TGTGCCAGCAGCCAAATGGGCCGGGGACAGGGGTCGCGCGAGCAGTACTTC.

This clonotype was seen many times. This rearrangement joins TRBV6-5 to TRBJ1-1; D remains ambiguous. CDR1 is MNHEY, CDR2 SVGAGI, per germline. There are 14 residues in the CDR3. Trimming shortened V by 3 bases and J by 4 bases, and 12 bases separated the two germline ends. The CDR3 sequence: CASSYSSFGTEAFF. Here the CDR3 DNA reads TGTGCCAGCAGTTATTCCAGTTTTGGCACTGAAGCTTTCTTT.

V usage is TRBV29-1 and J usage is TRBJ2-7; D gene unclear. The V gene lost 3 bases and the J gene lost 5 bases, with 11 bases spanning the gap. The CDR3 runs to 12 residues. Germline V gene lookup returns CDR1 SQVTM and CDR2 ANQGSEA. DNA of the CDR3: TGCAGCGTTGATGACTTTTCCCACGAGCAGTACTTC. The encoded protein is CSVDDFSHEQYF.

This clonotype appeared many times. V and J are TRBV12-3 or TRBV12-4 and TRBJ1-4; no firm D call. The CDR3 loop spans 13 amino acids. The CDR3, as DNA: TGTGCAGCAGCGGAAGGCTCCTATGGAAAACTGTTTTTT. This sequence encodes CAAAEGSYGKLFF.

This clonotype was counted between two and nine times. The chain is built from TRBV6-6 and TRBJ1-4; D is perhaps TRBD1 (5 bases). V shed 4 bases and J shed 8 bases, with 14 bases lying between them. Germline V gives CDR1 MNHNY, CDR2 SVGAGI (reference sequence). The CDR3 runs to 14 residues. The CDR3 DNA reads TGTGCCAGCAGTTCAGCAGGGTTTTGGGAAAAACTGTTTTTT. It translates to CASSSAGFWEKLFF.

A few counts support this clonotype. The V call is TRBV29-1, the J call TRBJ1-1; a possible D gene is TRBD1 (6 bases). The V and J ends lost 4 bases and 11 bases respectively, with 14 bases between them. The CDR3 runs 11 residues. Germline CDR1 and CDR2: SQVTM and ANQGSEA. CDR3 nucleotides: TGCAGCGTTGGGACAGCGCTCTCGGCTTTCTTT. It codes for CSVGTALSAFF.